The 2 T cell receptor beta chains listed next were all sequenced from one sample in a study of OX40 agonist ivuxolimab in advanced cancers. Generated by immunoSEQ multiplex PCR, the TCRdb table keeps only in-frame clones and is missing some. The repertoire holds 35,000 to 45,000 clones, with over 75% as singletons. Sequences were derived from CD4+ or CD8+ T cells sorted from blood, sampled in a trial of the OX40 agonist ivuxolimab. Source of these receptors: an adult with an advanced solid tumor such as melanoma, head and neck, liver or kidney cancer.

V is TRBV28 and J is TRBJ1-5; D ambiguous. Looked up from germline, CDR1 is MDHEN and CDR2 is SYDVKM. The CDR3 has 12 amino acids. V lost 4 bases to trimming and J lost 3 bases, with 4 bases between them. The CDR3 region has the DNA TGTGCCAGCAGTTCCTTCAATCAGCCCCAGCATTTT. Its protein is CASSSFNQPQHF. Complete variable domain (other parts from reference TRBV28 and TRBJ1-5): DVKVTQSSRYLVKRTGEKVFLECVQDMDHENMFWYRQDPGLGLRLIYFSYDVKMKEKGDIPEGYSVSREKKERFSLILESASTNQTSMYLCASSSFNQPQHFGDGTRLSIL.

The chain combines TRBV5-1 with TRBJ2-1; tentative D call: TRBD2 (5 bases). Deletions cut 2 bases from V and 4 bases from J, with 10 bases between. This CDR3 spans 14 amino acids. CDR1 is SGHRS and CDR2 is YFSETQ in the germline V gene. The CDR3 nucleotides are TGCGCCAGCAGCTTATCCACGGGGTACAATGAGCAGTTCTTC. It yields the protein CASSLSTGYNEQFF.